Described below is a single TCR beta chain sequence and its context. As yet, its antigen is unknown. As judged by recently defined diagnostic criteria, patients with Susac syndrome had definite or probable disease. RNA in amounts of 0.5 to 1 ug was reverse transcribed with random hexamers. TCRdb re-analysed the immunoSEQ multiplex PCR reads in MiXCR, keeping a single row per CDR3 protein. Among about 150,000 distinct CDR3 sequences listed, 85% to 95% were seen once. The germline V and J ends were trimmed by 5 bases and 3 bases, with 11 bases remaining between them. The CDR3 extends over 13 amino acids. Germline V gene sequence: CDR1 MNHEY, CDR2 SMNVEV (reference sequence). The data were obtained in a study of CD8 T cells in Susac syndrome. Study results and limitations: Detection of Susac-specific public clones gave around 16 in total CD8+ repertoires and roughly five in CD8+ TEMRA repertoires.

The TCR originated in a human donor with Susac syndrome. The sequencing input was CD8+ T cells from PBMCs. J is TRBJ2-7 and V is TRBV27, with no clear D. The CDR3 DNA reads as TGTGCCAGCAGTCCCGCTGTCCTCTACGAGCAGTACTTC. Translated: CASSPAVLYEQYF.